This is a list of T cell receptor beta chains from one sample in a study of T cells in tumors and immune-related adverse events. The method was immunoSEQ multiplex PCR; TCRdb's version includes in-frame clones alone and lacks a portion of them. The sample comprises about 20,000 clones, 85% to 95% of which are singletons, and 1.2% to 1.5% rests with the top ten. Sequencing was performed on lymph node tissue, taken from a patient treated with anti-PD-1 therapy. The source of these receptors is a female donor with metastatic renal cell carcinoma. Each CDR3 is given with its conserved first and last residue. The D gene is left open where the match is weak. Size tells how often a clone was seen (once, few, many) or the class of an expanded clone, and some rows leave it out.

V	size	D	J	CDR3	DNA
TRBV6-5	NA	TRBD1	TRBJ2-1	CASSNRGPYNEQFF	TGTGCCAGCAGTAACAGGGGACCTTACAATGAGCAGTTCTTC
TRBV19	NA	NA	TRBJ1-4	CASSITKTTTNEKLFF	TGTGCCAGTAGTATTACCAAGACAACAACTAATGAAAAACTGTTTTTT
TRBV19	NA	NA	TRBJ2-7	CASSMGGYEQYF	TGTGCCAGTAGTATGGGAGGCTACGAGCAGTACTTC
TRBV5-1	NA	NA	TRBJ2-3	CASSPGVGVVTDTQYF	TGCGCCAGCAGCCCTGGAGTGGGAGTGGTTACAGATACGCAGTATTTT
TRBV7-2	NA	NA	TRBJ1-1	CASSLTGRSTEAFF	TGTGCCAGCAGCTTAACGGGGAGGAGCACTGAAGCTTTCTTT
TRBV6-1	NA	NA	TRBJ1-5	CASSSRGGNQPQHF	TGTGCCAGCAGTTCGAGGGGTGGCAATCAGCCCCAGCATTTT
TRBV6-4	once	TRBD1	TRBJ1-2	CASRAQGAHGYTF	TGTGCCAGCAGAGCCCAGGGGGCACATGGCTACACCTTC
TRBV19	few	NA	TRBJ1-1	CASRLTDTNTEAFF	TGTGCCAGTAGACTGACAGACACTAACACTGAAGCTTTCTTT
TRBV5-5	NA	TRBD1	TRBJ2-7	CASSLVGGTIYEQYF	TGTGCCAGCAGCTTGGTAGGGGGCACTATATACGAGCAGTACTTC
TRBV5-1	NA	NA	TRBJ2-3	CASSLSGWGTDTQYF	TGCGCCAGCAGCTTGAGCGGGTGGGGCACAGATACGCAGTATTTT
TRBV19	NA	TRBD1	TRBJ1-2	CASSIPGTAYGYTF	TGTGCTAGTAGTATACCCGGGACAGCCTATGGCTACACCTTC
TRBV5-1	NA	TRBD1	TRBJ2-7	CASSATGGEQYF	TGCGCCAGCAGCGCCACAGGGGGCGAGCAGTACTTC
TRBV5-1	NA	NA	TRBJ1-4	CASSLAGRGEKLFF	TGCGCCAGCAGCCTGGCTGGCAGGGGAGAAAAACTGTTTTTT
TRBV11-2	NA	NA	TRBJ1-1	CASSQGRSGPYAEAFF	TGTGCCAGCAGCCAAGGGAGGTCAGGCCCGTATGCTGAAGCTTTCTTT
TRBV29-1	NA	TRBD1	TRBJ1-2	CSVGGTGGVDGYTF	TGCAGCGTTGGGGGGACAGGGGGCGTTGATGGCTACACCTTC
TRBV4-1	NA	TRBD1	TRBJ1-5	CASSQSGQGDNQPQHF	TGCGCCAGCAGCCAGTCGGGACAGGGGGACAATCAGCCCCAGCATTTT
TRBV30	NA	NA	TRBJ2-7	CAWSFLEVEKQYF	TGTGCCTGGAGTTTCTTAGAGGTGGAAAAGCAGTACTTC
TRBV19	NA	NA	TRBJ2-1	CASRNRDNEQFF	TGTGCCAGTAGGAACCGGGACAATGAGCAGTTCTTC
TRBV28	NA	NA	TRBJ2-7	CASSFGSGEQYF	TGTGCCAGCAGTTTTGGGTCGGGCGAGCAGTACTTC
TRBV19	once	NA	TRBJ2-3	CASSGSGTFSDTQYF	TGTGCCAGTAGTGGCTCCGGGACGTTCTCAGATACGCAGTATTTT
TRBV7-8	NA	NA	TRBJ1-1	CASRSGLGGSHTEAFF	TGTGCCAGCCGTTCCGGGCTGGGGGGCTCCCACACTGAAGCTTTCTTT
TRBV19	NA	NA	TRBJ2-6	CASSIDPGANVLTF	TGTGCCAGTAGTATAGATCCTGGGGCCAACGTCCTGACTTTC
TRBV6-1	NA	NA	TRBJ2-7	CASRGGPDRAYEQYF	TGTGCCAGCAGGGGGGGACCGGACAGAGCCTACGAGCAGTACTTC
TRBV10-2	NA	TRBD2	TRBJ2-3	CASSESTSGGTDTQYF	TGCGCCAGCAGTGAGTCTACTAGCGGGGGCACAGATACGCAGTATTTT
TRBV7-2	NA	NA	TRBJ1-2	CASSLGGGGYTF	TGTGCCAGCAGCTTAGGGGGCGGAGGCTACACCTTC
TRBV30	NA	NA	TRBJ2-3	CAWSGAGPSTDTQYF	TGTGCCTGGAGTGGGGCGGGTCCTAGCACAGATACGCAGTATTTT
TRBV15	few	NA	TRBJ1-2	CATSREAYGYTF	TGTGCCACCAGCAGAGAGGCATATGGCTACACCTTC
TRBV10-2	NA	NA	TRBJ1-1	CASSESGGAGTEAFF	TGCGCCAGCAGTGAGTCTGGGGGCGCCGGGACTGAAGCTTTCTTT
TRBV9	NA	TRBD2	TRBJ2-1	CASSVSSGRRYNEQFF	TGTGCCAGCAGCGTATCCAGCGGGAGACGTTACAATGAGCAGTTCTTC
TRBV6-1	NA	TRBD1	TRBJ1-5	CASSEQGASQPQHF	TGTGCCAGCAGTGAGCAGGGGGCCAGTCAGCCCCAGCATTTT
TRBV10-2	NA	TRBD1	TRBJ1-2	CASARDSNYGYTF	TGCGCCAGCGCTCGGGACAGCAACTATGGCTACACCTTC
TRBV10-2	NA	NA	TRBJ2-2	CASSERGRNTGELFF	TGCGCCAGCAGTGAAAGGGGGAGGAACACCGGGGAGCTGTTTTTT